The T cell receptor (beta chain) under discussion was sequenced for a study of blood T cell repertoires in COVID-19. Study-level background: Samples representing acute and convalescent COVID-19 were sourced from the United States, Italy and Spain. Sources were T cells, B-cell-depleted T cells, or PBMCs; the material itself was cDNA or gDNA.

V lost 7 bases to trimming and J lost 1 base; unmatched junction nucleotides: 2. CDR1 is MNHEY, CDR2 SVGAGI, per germline. The CDR3 runs 13 residues. Cohorts were based on clinical histories the participants reported. Profiled with immunoSEQ multiplex PCR; TCRdb holds only in-frame clones, not every one. The sample yields about 170,000 clones, over 70% seen once. The sequenced material came from PBMCs or T cells enriched from blood (not recorded which). This TCR came from a woman between 45 and 60 years old in a cohort exposed to, infected with or recovered from COVID-19 (not recorded which). The gene calls are TRBV6-5 and TRBJ1-1; 8 bases map to TRBD1. The CDR3 region is CASKGTGNTEAFF. For the CDR3, the DNA is TGTGCCAGCAAGGGGACAGGGAACACTGAAGCTTTCTTT.